A single sample is the source of the 3 T cell receptor beta chains below, sequenced in a study of cytomegalovirus exposure and HLA in healthy donors. The PCR employed 60 Vbeta primers together with 13 Jbeta primers. Profiled with immunoSEQ multiplex PCR; TCRdb holds only in-frame clones, not every one. The sample includes 140,000 to 150,000 clones. The material sequenced was PBMCs. These receptors came from a male donor in good health and CMV-seronegative.

The V and J genes are TRBV11-3 and TRBJ2-1; a weak D match, TRBD1 (5 bases). Deletions cut 1 base from V and 5 bases from J, with 6 bases between. This CDR3 region has 13 residues. Looked up from germline, CDR1 is SGHNT and CDR2 is YENEEA. CDR3 in amino acids: CASSLGQNNEQFF. In DNA form, the CDR3 reads TGTGCCAGCAGCTTAGGACAGAACAATGAGCAGTTCTTC.

The V call is TRBV19, the J call TRBJ1-4; 12 nucleotides match TRBD1. The V gene's germline CDR1 is LNHDA and CDR2 SQIVND (reference sequence). The CDR3 has 18 residues. With V trimmed by 7 bases and J by 8 bases, 17 bases remained unmatched. Here the CDR3 reads CASTPGTGGAGTREKLFF. DNA of the CDR3: TGTGCCAGTACCCCCGGGACAGGGGGCGCAGGGACACGCGAAAAACTGTTTTTT. The full variable domain, its missing parts supplied by reference TRBV19 and TRBJ1-4, is DGGITQSPKYLFRKEGQNVTLSCEQNLNHDAMYWYRQDPGQGLRLIYYSQIVNDFQKGDIAEGYSVSREKKESFPLTVTSAQKNPTAFYLCASTPGTGGAGTREKLFFGSGTQLSVL.

The chain uses TRBV6-5 and TRBJ2-5; 11 positions match TRBD2. Gene TRBJ2-7 matches the end of the DNA better, so the J call may be wrong. CDR1 and CDR2 (germline): MNHEY, SVGAGI. The CDR3 is made up of 16 amino acids. CDR3 DNA sequence: TGTGCCAGCAGTTACTTTCACCCTAGCGGGGGGTTCGAGCAGTACTTC. This translates into CASSYFHPSGGFEQYF.